This T cell receptor (beta chain) is drawn from a study of T cell repertoires in cytomegalovirus infection. Findings and limits, study-wide: Accumulated public TCR beta family frequency recognized individuals carrying CMV together with the relevant HLA.

Only a few counts were recorded for this clonotype. Antigen specificity is unknown. TCRdb reanalysed the reads using MiXCR and keeps one entry per CDR3 protein. Of approximately 770,000 distinct CDR3 sequences in the sample, about 29% were seen once. The germline V gene has CDR1 MNHEY and CDR2 SVGEGT. The CDR3 contains 14 residues. The V segment lost 9 bases and the J segment 9 bases; nucleotides outside the gene matches: 14. The sample was cultured CD8+ T cells from PBMCs, taken from culture after CMV antigen stimulation. The chain links TRBV6-2 or TRBV6-3 to TRBJ2-1; 7 bases fit TRBD2. This TCR was recovered from a human donor in good health (CMV status not recorded). Some clones in this sample may be carry-over from other donors' samples. DNA of the CDR3: TGTGCCAGTGGGGGAGGGGAAGGTTTAAGTGAGCAGTTCTTC. This codes for CASGGGEGLSEQFF.